This T cell receptor (beta chain) was identified during a study of T cells in localized non-small cell lung cancer. TCRdb's copy holds only in-frame clones and misses some; the assay was immunoSEQ multiplex PCR. The sample includes around 80,000 clones, about 78% seen only once; the top ten take roughly 21%. Germline values: CDR1 MNHEY, CDR2 SVGAGI. The V and J ends lost 4 bases and 3 bases respectively, with 13 bases between them. The CDR3 has 15 amino acids. General study results and limits: Adjacent lung was found to contain a median approximately 52 of the top 100 tumor clones. The highest T cell clonality was in uninvolved adjacent lung, above tumor.

Comment on this clone: Its specificity is unknown.

The material was PBMCs, obtained before any cancer treatment. This TCR was sampled from a man aged 35 to 69 with stage II squamous cell lung carcinoma. V is TRBV6-5 and J is TRBJ1-5; D perhaps matches TRBD1 (5 bases). CDR3 in amino acids: CASSSDRQNNQPQHF. Written as DNA, the CDR3 is TGTGCCAGCAGTTCAGACCGACAGAACAATCAGCCCCAGCATTTT.